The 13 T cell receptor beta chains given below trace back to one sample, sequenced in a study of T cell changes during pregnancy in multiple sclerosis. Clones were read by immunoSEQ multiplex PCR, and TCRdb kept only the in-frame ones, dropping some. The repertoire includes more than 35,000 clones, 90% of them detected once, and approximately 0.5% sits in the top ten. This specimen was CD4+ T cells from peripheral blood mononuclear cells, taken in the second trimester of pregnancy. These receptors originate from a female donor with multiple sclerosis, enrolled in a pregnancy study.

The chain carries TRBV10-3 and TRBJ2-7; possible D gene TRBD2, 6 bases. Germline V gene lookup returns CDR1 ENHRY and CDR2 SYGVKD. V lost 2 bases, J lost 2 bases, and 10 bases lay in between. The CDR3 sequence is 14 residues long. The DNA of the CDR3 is TGTGCCATCAGTGAGGGGGGGTCCACCTACGAGCAGTACTTC. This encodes CAISEGGSTYEQYF.

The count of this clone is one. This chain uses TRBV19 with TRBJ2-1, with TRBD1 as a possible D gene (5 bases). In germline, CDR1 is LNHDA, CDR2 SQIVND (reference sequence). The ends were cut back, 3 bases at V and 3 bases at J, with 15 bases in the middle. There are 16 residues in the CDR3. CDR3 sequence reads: CASSILVGAFYNEQFF. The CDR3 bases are TGTGCCAGTAGTATTTTGGTTGGGGCCTTCTACAATGAGCAGTTCTTC.

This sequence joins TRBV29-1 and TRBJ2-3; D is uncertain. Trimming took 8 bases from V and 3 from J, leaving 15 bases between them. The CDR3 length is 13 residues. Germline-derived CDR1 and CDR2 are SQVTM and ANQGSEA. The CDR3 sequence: CSPVLADTDTQYF. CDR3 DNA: TGCAGCCCCGTGTTGGCGGATACAGATACGCAGTATTTT.

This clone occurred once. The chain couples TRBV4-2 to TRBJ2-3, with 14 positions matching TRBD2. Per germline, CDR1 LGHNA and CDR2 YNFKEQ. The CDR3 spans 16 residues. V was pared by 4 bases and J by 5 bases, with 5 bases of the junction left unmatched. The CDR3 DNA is TGTGCCAGCAGCCCCCTCGGACTAGCGGGAGGAGATACGCAGTATTTT. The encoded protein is CASSPLGLAGGDTQYF.

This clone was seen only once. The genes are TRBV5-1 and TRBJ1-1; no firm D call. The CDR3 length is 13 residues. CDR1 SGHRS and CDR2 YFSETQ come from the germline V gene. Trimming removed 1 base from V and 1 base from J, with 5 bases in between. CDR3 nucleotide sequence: TGCGCCAGCAGCTTGCGGGGGAACACTGAAGCTTTCTTT. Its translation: CASSLRGNTEAFF.

Here the CDR3 DNA reads TGTGCCAGCAGCCAAGACGGGGGAGCCAAAAACATTCAGTACTTC. Encoded protein: CASSQDGGAKNIQYF. The chain joins TRBV14 to TRBJ2-4; TRBD2 is a possible D gene (6 bases). Trimming removed 0 bases from V and 0 bases from J, with 6 bases in between. The CDR3 totals 15 residues. CDR1 is SGHDN and CDR2 is FVKESK in the germline V gene.

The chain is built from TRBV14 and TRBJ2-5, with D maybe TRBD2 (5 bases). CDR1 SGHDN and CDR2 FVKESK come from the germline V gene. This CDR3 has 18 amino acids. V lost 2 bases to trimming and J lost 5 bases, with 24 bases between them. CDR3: CASSQFGSSGIQLETQYF. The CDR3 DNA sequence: TGTGCCAGCAGCCAATTTGGATCCTCGGGGATTCAGTTGGAGACCCAGTACTTC.

The chain's CDR3 is CASRTGELNTEAFF. The CDR3 DNA reads as TGTGCCAGCAGGACAGGAGAATTGAACACTGAAGCTTTCTTT. The chain is built from TRBV6-1 and TRBJ1-1, with a tentative D call TRBD1 (6 bases). Germline CDR1 is MNHNS and CDR2 is SASEGT. The CDR3 extends over 14 amino acids. The V gene lost 6 bases and the J gene lost 0 bases, with 11 bases spanning the gap.

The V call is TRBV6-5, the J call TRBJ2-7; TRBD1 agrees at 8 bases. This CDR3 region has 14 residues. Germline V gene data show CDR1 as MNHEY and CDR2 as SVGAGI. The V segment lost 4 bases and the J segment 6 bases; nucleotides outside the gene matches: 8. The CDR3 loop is CASSWDRKKPEQYF. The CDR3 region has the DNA TGTGCCAGCAGTTGGGACAGGAAGAAGCCCGAGCAGTACTTC.

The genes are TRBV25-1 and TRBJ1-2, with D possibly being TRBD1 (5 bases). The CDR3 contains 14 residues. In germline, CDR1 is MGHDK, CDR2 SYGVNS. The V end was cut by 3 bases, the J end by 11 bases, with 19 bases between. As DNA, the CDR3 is TGTGCCAGCAGTGACCGGGACTTCCCCCTGGGTTACACCTTC. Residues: CASSDRDFPLGYTF.

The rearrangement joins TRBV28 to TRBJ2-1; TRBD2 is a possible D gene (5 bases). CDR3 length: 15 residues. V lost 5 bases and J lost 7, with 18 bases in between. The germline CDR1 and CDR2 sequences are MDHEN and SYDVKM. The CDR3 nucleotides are TGTGCCAGCAGTGCCCCAAGGTTAGCGAAAAATGAGCAGTTCTTC. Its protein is CASSAPRLAKNEQFF. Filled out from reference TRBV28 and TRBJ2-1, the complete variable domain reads DVKVTQSSRYLVKRTGEKVFLECVQDMDHENMFWYRQDPGLGLRLIYFSYDVKMKEKGDIPEGYSVSREKKERFSLILESASTNQTSMYLCASSAPRLAKNEQFFGPGTRLTVL.

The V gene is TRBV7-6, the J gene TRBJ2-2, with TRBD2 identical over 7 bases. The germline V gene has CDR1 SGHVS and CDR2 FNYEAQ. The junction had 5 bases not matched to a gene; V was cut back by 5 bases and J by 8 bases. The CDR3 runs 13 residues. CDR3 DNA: TGTGCCAGCAGCCCAACTAGCGTTGGGGAGCTGTTTTTT. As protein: CASSPTSVGELFF.

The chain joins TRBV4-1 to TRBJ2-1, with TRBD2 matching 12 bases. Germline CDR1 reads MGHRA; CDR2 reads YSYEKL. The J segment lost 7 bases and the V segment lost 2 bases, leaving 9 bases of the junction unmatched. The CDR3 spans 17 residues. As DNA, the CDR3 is TGCGCCAGCAGCCAACCGCACACTGGGACTAGCGGGAATGAGCAGTTCTTC. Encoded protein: CASSQPHTGTSGNEQFF.